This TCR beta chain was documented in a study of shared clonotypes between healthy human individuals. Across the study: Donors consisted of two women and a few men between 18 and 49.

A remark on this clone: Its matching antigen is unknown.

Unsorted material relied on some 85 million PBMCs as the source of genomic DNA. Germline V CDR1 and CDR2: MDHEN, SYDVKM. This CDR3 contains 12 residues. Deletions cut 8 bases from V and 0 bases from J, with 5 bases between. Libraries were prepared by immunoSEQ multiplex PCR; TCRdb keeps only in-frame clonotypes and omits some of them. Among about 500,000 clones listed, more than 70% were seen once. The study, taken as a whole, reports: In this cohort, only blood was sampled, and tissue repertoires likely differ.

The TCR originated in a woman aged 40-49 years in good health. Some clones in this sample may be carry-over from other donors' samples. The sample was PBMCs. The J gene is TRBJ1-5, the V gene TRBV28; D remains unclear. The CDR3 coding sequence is TGTGCCAGCCGGGTTAGCAATCAGCCCCAGCATTTT. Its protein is CASRVSNQPQHF.